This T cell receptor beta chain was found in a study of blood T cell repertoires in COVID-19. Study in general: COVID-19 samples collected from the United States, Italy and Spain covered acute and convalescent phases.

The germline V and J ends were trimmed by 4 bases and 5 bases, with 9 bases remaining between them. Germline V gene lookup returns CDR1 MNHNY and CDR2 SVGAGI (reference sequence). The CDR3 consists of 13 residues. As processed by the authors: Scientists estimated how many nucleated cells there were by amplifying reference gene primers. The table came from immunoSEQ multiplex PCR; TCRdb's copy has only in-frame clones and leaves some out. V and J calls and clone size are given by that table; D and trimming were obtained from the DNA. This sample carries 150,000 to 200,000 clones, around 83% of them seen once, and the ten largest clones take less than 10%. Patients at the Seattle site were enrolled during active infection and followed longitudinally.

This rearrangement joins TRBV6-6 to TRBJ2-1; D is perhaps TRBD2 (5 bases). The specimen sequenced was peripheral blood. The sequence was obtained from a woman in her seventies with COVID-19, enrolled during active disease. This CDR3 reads CASSFQRDNEQFF. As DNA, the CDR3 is TGTGCCAGCAGTTTCCAGAGGGACAATGAGCAGTTCTTC.